This T cell receptor beta chain was found in a study of T cell responses to AZD1222 COVID-19 vaccine. Germline CDR1 MNHEY, CDR2 SMNVEV (reference sequence). The CDR3 contains 13 residues. The V end was cut by 7 bases, the J end by 8 bases, with 14 bases between. With respect to this clone: No antigen is known for it.

Findings of the study overall: Clonal diversity was possibly underestimated, and white British individuals and females predominated among donors.

Measured with immunoSEQ multiplex PCR; TCRdb has only the in-frame clones, and not every one. The sample lists 150,000 to 180,000 clones, 85% to 90% occurring once. The sequencing used peripheral blood, collected 28 days after the second AZD1222 dose. The V and J genes are TRBV27 and TRBJ2-2; D is unclear. The receptor comes from an adult who received the AZD1222 COVID-19 vaccine. In nucleotides, the CDR3 is TGTGCCAGCACTCACAGCGCCGAAGGGGAGCTGTTTTTT. Translation gives CASTHSAEGELFF.